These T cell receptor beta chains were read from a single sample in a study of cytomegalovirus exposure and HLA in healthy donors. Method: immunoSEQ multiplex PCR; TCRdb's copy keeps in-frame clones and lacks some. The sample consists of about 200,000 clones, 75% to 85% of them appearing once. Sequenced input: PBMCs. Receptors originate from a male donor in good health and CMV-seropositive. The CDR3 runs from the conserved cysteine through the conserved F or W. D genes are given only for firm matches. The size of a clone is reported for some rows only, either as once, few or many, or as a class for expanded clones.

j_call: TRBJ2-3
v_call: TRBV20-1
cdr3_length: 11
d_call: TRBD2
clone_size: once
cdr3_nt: TGCAGTGCTAGTCGGGAGGCTACGCAGTATTTT
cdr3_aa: CSASREATQYF

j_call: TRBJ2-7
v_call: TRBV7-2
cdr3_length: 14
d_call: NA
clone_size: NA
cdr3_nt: TGTGCCAGCAGCCTAGTAATCCAGACCTACGAGCAGTACTTC
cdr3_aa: CASSLVIQTYEQYF

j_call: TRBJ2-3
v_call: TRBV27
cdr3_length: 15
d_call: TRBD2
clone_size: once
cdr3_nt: TGTGCCAGCAGTTCCATTGGGGGGGGCACAGATACGCAGTATTTT
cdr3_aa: CASSSIGGGTDTQYF

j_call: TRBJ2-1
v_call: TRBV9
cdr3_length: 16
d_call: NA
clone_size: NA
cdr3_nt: TGTGCCAGCAGCGTAGGGGGACTCCCGCCTCTCAATGAGCAGTTCTTC
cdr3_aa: CASSVGGLPPLNEQFF

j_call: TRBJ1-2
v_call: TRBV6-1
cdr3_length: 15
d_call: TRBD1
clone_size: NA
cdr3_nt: TGTGCCAGTTACGGAGCCGGGACAGTTCCTTATGGCTACACCTTC
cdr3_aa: CASYGAGTVPYGYTF

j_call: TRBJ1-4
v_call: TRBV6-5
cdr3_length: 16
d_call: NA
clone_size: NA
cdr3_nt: TGTGCCAGCAGTTCCGGGCCCAGCTTGAGCGGTGAAAAACTGTTTTTT
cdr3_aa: CASSSGPSLSGEKLFF

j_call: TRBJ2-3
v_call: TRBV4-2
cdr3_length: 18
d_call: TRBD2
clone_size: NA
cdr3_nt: TGTGCCAACAGCCAAAGGATTTTAGCGGGGGGAACGGCAGATACGCAGTATTTT
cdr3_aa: CANSQRILAGGTADTQYF

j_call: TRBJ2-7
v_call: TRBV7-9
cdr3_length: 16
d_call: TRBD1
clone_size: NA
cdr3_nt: TGTGCCAGCAGCTTAGTGACAGGGGGCACCTCCTACGAGCAGTACTTC
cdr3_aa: CASSLVTGGTSYEQYF

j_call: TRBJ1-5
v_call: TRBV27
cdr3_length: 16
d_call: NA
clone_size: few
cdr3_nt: TGTGCCAGCAGTTCCTCAGGGGAATATAGCAATCAGCCCCAGCATTTT
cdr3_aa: CASSSSGEYSNQPQHF

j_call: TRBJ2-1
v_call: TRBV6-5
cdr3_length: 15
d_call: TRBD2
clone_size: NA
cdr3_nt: TGTGCCAGCAGCTCACTAGCGGGAGAGGGCTATGAGCAGTTCTTC
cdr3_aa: CASSSLAGEGYEQFF

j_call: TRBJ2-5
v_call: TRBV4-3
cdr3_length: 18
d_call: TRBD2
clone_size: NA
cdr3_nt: TGCGCCAGCAGCCAAGACCGGGGACTAGCGGGAGCGTCGGAGACCCAGTACTTC
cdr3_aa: CASSQDRGLAGASETQYF

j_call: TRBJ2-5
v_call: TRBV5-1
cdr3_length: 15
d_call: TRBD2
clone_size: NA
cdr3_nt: TGCGCCAGCGCTCCCCTTGCGGGGGGGCGGGAGACCCAGTACTTC
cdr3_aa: CASAPLAGGRETQYF